A single sample is the source of the 20 T cell receptor beta chains below, sequenced in a study of T-cell memory formation after mild COVID-19. TCRdb ran MiXCR on the 5' RACE reads and lists one entry per CDR3 protein. The repertoire holds 380,000 or so distinct CDR3 sequences, with 13% to 15% as singletons. Material for sequencing was PBMCs or a T cell subset sorted from them (not recorded which). The receptors were sampled from a man aged 18-30 years who had mild COVID-19 (a few samples of this study predate the infection). Cell type and time point are not known.

This chain links TRBV7-2 with TRBJ2-5; TRBD1 aligns across 7 bases. Germline V gene lookup returns CDR1 SGHTA and CDR2 FQGNSA. The junction had 10 bases not matched to a gene; V was cut back by 5 bases and J by 7 bases. CDR3 size: 14 residues. This CDR3 is CASSIPQGFGTQYF. CDR3 nucleotide sequence: TGTGCCAGCAGCATCCCACAGGGGTTTGGGACCCAGTACTTC. Drawing the rest from reference TRBV7-2 and TRBJ2-5, the complete variable domain is GAGVSQSPSNKVTEKGKDVELRCDPISGHTALYWYRQSLGQGLEFLIYFQGNSAPDKSGLPSDRFSAERTGGSVSTLTIQRTQQEDSAVYLCASSIPQGFGTQYFGPGTRLLVL.

This clonotype has just a few counts. The chain employs TRBV3-1 and TRBJ1-2; tentatively, D is TRBD1 (5 bases). From germline, CDR1 is LGHDT and CDR2 YNNKEL (reference sequence). The germline V and J ends were trimmed by 1 base and 6 bases, with 12 bases remaining between them. The CDR3 extends over 14 amino acids. In DNA, the CDR3 is TGTGCCAGCAGCCAAGGGGGCGCAAGGGATGGCTACACCTTC. This encodes CASSQGGARDGYTF.

The chain couples TRBV4-1 to TRBJ1-6; possibly TRBD1 for D (5 bases). The CDR3 runs 13 residues. V was pared by 0 bases and J by 10 bases, with 7 bases between. Germline CDR1 MGHRA, CDR2 YSYEKL. The CDR3 nucleotides are TGCGCCAGCAGCCAAGAGTGGGACTCACCCCTCCACTTT. Translated: CASSQEWDSPLHF.

This clonotype occurred a few times. The chain has TRBV9 and TRBJ1-4, with a weak D call TRBD1 (5 bases). The germline V gene encodes CDR1 SGDLS and CDR2 YYNGEE. The CDR3 has 14 amino acids. Deletions cut 3 bases from V and 8 bases from J, with 14 bases between. The DNA of the CDR3 is TGTGCCAGCAGCGACGGGGGGGGATACGAAAAACTGTTTTTT. It yields the protein CASSDGGGYEKLFF.

This clonotype showed up just a few times. This chain joins TRBV12-3 or TRBV12-4 and TRBJ1-1; maybe TRBD1 (5 bases). CDR3 length: 13 residues. Between the trimmed V and J ends, which lost 10 bases and 1 base, there was a span of 13 bases. DNA of the CDR3: TGTGCCACCCAGGGAAGAGGGAACACTGAAGCTTTCTTT. Translated: CATQGRGNTEAFF.

This clonotype was found a few times. The chain links TRBV13 to TRBJ2-1; no clear D. This CDR3 spans 14 amino acids. V lost 6 bases, J lost 10 bases, and 19 bases lay in between. Germline V lookup: CDR1 PRHDT, CDR2 FYEKMQ (reference sequence). CDR3 loop: CASSLGSAWREQFF. In DNA form, the CDR3 reads TGTGCCAGCAGTCTTGGATCCGCTTGGCGGGAGCAGTTCTTC.

This clonotype has just a few counts. The chain couples TRBV12-3 or TRBV12-4 to TRBJ1-1; D is possibly TRBD1 (5 bases). V was pared by 3 bases and J by 5 bases, with 13 bases between. The CDR3 covers 14 residues. CDR3 region: CASSLVKEGTEAFF. In DNA, the CDR3 is TGTGCCAGCAGTTTGGTCAAAGAGGGGACTGAAGCTTTCTTT.

This clonotype was seen a few times. V and J are TRBV5-5 and TRBJ1-2; 8 nucleotides match TRBD1. V was clipped by 5 bases and J by 3 bases; unmatched bases: 3. CDR1 SGHKS and CDR2 YYEKEE come from the germline V gene (reference sequence). The CDR3 loop spans 13 amino acids. CDR3 amino acids: CASRLTGDYGYTF. The CDR3 nucleotides are TGTGCCAGCAGGCTGACAGGGGACTATGGCTACACCTTC.

This clonotype was detected many times. J is TRBJ1-5 and V is TRBV12-3 or TRBV12-4, with D perhaps TRBD1 (5 bases). The V gene lost 1 base and the J gene lost 3 bases, with 10 bases spanning the gap. This CDR3 has 15 residues. The chain's CDR3 is CASSLVLQDNQPQHF. In DNA form, the CDR3 reads TGTGCCAGCAGTTTAGTTCTACAGGACAATCAGCCCCAGCATTTT.

This clonotype came up a few times. The genes are TRBV7-2 and TRBJ1-2; TRBD1 matches 8 bases. Germline V CDR1 and CDR2: SGHTA, FQGNSA. The CDR3 extends over 16 amino acids. After removal of 5 bases from V and 1 base from J, the junction contained 9 bases not matched to a gene. CDR3 sequence: CASSPSPTGVNYGYTF. In DNA form, the CDR3 reads TGTGCCAGCAGCCCGAGTCCGACAGGGGTTAACTATGGCTACACCTTC. Together with reference TRBV7-2 and TRBJ1-2, the CDR3 gives the full variable domain: GAGVSQSPSNKVTEKGKDVELRCDPISGHTALYWYRQSLGQGLEFLIYFQGNSAPDKSGLPSDRFSAERTGGSVSTLTIQRTQQEDSAVYLCASSPSPTGVNYGYTFGSGTRLTVV.

This clonotype has more than one count but fewer than ten. This could be a read error, since a much larger clone is one nucleotide away. The chain is built from TRBV7-9 and TRBJ2-3; D unresolved. The CDR3 loop spans 12 amino acids. V lost 5 bases and J 5 bases, leaving 8 bases between the germline ends. CDR1 and CDR2 (germline): SEHNR, FQNEAQ (reference sequence). Here the CDR3 DNA reads TGTGCCAGCAGCCTAGTGGAAGATACGCAGTATTTT. Protein product: CASSLVEDTQYF.

This clonotype was found a few times. The chain employs TRBV13 and TRBJ2-1, with D possibly TRBD2 on 5 matching bases. This CDR3 comprises 14 residues. Per germline, CDR1 PRHDT and CDR2 FYEKMQ (reference sequence). V lost 5 bases to trimming and J lost 6 bases, with 14 bases between them. The DNA for the CDR3 is TGTGCCAGCAGCCCAGGTCGGGGTGGCAATGAGCAGTTCTTC. This translates into CASSPGRGGNEQFF.

The chain recombines TRBV28 with TRBJ1-1; D unclear. Germline-derived CDR1 and CDR2 are MDHEN and SYDVKM. With 10 bases removed from V and 0 bases from J, the gap between germline ends came to 18 bases. The CDR3 sequence is 15 residues long. CDR3 loop: CATGGPRHMNTEAFF. The CDR3 DNA follows: TGTGCCACCGGAGGCCCTCGACACATGAACACTGAAGCTTTCTTT.

The chain recombines TRBV6-5 with TRBJ2-3, with 7 bases identical to TRBD2. The V gene end was trimmed by 10 bases and the J gene end by 5 bases; junction bases not matched to a gene: 12. Germline V CDR1 and CDR2: MNHEY, SVGAGI. This CDR3 has 14 residues. The DNA of the CDR3 is TGTGCCACGTTTGGTAACGGGGGGAAAGATACGCAGTATTTT. Translated, it gives CATFGNGGKDTQYF.

The sample holds a few counts of this clonotype. The chain uses TRBV6-6 and TRBJ2-3; D not certain. The V end lost 4 bases, the J end lost 0 bases, and 14 bases lay between the germline ends. CDR3 length: 16 amino acids. Germline CDR1 MNHNY, CDR2 SVGAGI (reference sequence). This CDR3 is CASSSTLTASTDTQYF. CDR3 nucleotides: TGTGCCAGCAGTTCGACCTTGACGGCGAGCACAGATACGCAGTATTTT.

This clonotype was seen ten or more times. The genes are TRBV9 and TRBJ2-2, with D perhaps given as TRBD1 or TRBD2 (5 bases each). The CDR3 spans 16 residues. CDR1 and CDR2 from the germline V gene are SGDLS and YYNGEE. V was pared by 4 bases and J by 2 bases, with 15 bases between. For the CDR3, the DNA is TGTGCCAGCAGCCTCTATTGGGACCCAAACACCGGGGAGCTGTTTTTT. It codes for CASSLYWDPNTGELFF. Looking up the rest from reference TRBV9 and TRBJ2-2 gives the full variable domain: DSGVTQTPKHLITATGQRVTLRCSPRSGDLSVYWYQQSLDQGLQFLIQYYNGEERAKGNILERFSAQQFPDLHSELNLSSLELGDSALYFCASSLYWDPNTGELFFGEGSRLTVL.

J is TRBJ1-1 and V is TRBV9; 7 bases match TRBD1. J lost 1 base, V lost 0 bases, and 6 bases had no gene match. Per the germline V gene, CDR1 is SGDLS and CDR2 is YYNGEE. The CDR3 is made up of 16 amino acids. CDR3 region: CASSVGAGGKNTEAFF. The DNA of the CDR3 is TGTGCCAGCAGCGTAGGAGCAGGGGGGAAGAACACTGAAGCTTTCTTT.

The chain employs TRBV27 and TRBJ2-1; D is perhaps TRBD1 or TRBD2 (6 bases each). V was trimmed by 7 bases and J by 6 bases, leaving 13 bases between them. CDR1 and CDR2 (germline): MNHEY, SMNVEV (reference sequence). The CDR3 sequence is 13 residues long. The chain's CDR3 is CASTLGGFNEQFF. The CDR3 region has the DNA TGTGCCAGCACCCTGGGGGGCTTCAATGAGCAGTTCTTC.

This clonotype has a handful of counts. The chain is built from TRBV5-4 and TRBJ1-1, with no clear D. The CDR3 spans 16 residues. Germline-derived CDR1 and CDR2 are SGHNT and YYREEE (reference sequence). V dropped 0 bases and J dropped 1 base, with 13 bases sitting between them. Here the CDR3 reads CASSLESQAPNTEAFF. The DNA of the CDR3 is TGTGCCAGCAGCTTGGAGTCCCAGGCGCCGAACACTGAAGCTTTCTTT. Supplemented by reference TRBV5-4 and TRBJ1-1, the full variable domain reads ETGVTQSPTHLIKTRGQQVTLRCSSQSGHNTVSWYQQALGQGPQFIFQYYREEENGRGNFPPRFSGLQFPNYSSELNVNALELDDSALYLCASSLESQAPNTEAFFGQGTRLTVV.

This clonotype was detected only a few times. The chain recombines TRBV3-1 with TRBJ1-1; D is unresolved. V was clipped by 3 bases and J by 5 bases, with 10 bases between them. There are 13 residues in the CDR3. Per the germline V gene, CDR1 is LGHDT and CDR2 is YNNKEL (reference sequence). The DNA for the CDR3 is TGTGCCAGCAGCCAGGGAACCCGAACTGAAGCTTTCTTT. It translates to CASSQGTRTEAFF.